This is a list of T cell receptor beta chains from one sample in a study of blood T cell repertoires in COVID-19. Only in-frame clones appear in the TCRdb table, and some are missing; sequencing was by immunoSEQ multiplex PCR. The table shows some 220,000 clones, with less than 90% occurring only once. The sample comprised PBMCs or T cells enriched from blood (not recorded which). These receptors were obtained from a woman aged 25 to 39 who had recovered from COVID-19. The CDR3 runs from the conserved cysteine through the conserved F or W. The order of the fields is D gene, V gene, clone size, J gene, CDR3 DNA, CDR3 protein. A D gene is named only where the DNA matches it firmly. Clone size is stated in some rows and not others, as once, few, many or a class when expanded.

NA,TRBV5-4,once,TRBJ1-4,TGTGCCAGCAGCTTGGACGGTCCGAATGAAAAACTGTTTTTT,CASSLDGPNEKLFF
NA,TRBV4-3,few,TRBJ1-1,TGCGCCAGCAGCCAAGGGAATACAGGGCGGAACACTGAAGCTTTCTTT,CASSQGNTGRNTEAFF
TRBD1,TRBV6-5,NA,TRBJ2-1,TGTGCCAGCAGCAGGACAGGGGCACTAAACAATGAGCAGTTCTTC,CASSRTGALNNEQFF
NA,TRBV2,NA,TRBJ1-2,TGTGCCAGCAGTGACAGGGAGGTTTTCGGCTACACCTTC,CASSDREVFGYTF
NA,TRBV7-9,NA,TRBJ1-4,TGTGCCAGCAGCCGCGAAAGTCATGAAAAACTGTTTTTT,CASSRESHEKLFF
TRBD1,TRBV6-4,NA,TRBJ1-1,TGTGCCAGCAGGGGACAGGGAGACACTGAAGCTTTCTTT,CASRGQGDTEAFF
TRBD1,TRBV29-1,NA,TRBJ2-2,TGCAGCGCCTCGGACAGGGGGGTGTACACCGGGGAGCTGTTTTTT,CSASDRGVYTGELFF
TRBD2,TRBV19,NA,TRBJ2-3,TGTGCCAGTAGTACCCGACTAGCGGGGGGCACAGATACGCAGTATTTT,CASSTRLAGGTDTQYF
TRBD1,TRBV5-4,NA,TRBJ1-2,TGTGCCAGCAGCGTTCGGGACAGGGGCGACAACTATGGCTACACCTTC,CASSVRDRGDNYGYTF
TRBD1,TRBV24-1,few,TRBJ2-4,TGTGCCACCAGTGAGAAGGGGACAGGCAAAAACATTCAGTACTTC,CATSEKGTGKNIQYF
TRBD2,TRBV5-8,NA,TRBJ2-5,TGTGCCAGCAGCTTGGTATATGGAGCGGGGGATACCCAAGAGACCCAGTACTTC,CASSLVYGAGDTQETQYF
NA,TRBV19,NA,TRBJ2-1,TGTGCCAGTAGTATACGACGGGGATTTGGGAATGAGCAGTTCTTC,CASSIRRGFGNEQFF
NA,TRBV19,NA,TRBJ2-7,TGTGCCAGTAGCCGACTCCTCAGCTCCTACGAGCAGTACTTC,CASSRLLSSYEQYF
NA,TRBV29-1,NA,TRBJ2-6,TGCAGCGTTGTGAGACAAGCCTCTGGGGCCAACGTCCTGACTTTC,CSVVRQASGANVLTF
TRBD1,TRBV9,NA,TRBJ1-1,TGTGCCAGCAGCCCCCGGACAGGCACTGAAGCTTTCTTT,CASSPRTGTEAFF
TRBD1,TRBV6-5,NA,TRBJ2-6,TGTGCCAGCAGAGAGACAGGGGCTGGGGCCAACGTCCTGACTTTC,CASRETGAGANVLTF
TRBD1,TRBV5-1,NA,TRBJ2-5,TGCGCCAGCAGCCTACCCCCGGGACAGCAAGAGACCCAGTACTTC,CASSLPPGQQETQYF
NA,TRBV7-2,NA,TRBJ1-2,TGTGCCAGCAGCACTTACCGGGACAATGATGGCTACACCTTC,CASSTYRDNDGYTF
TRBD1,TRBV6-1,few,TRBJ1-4,TGTGCCAGCAGTGATGGACAGGGGAATGAAAAACTGTTTTTT,CASSDGQGNEKLFF
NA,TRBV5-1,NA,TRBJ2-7,TGCGCCAGCAGCTTGTACAACAGCCAGGGCGAGTACTTC,CASSLYNSQGEYF
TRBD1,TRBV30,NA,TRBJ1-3,TGTGCCTGGGGGACAGGGCACTCTGGAAACACCATATATTTT,CAWGTGHSGNTIYF
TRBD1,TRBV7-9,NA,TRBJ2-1,TGTGCCAGCAGCTTAGAAGGGACAGGGAACTACAATGAGCAGTTCTTC,CASSLEGTGNYNEQFF
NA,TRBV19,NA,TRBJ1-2,TGTGCCAGTAGTATAGCGACAGGCGGCTATGGCTACACCTTC,CASSIATGGYGYTF
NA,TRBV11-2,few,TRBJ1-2,TGTGCCAGCAGCTTAATATCTAGCCCAGGACCTTCTGGCTACACCTTC,CASSLISSPGPSGYTF
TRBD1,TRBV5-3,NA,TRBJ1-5,TGTGCCAGAAGCGGACAGGGAGTTAATCAGCCCCAGCATTTT,CARSGQGVNQPQHF
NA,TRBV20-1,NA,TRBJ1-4,TGCAGTGCTAGAGCTACTGAAAAACTGTTTTTT,CSARATEKLFF
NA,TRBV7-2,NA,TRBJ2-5,TGTGCCAGCAGCACCTCACTAGGTAGAGAGACCCAGTACTTC,CASSTSLGRETQYF
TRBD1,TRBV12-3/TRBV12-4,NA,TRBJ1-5,TGTGCCAGCAGTCCAGGGGGCGGACAGCCCCAGCATTTT,CASSPGGGQPQHF
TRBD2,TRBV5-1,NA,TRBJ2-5,TGCGCCAGCAGCTTGGGTGGCGGGGGGCAAGAGACCCAGTACTTC,CASSLGGGGQETQYF
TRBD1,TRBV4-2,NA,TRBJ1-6,TGTGCCAGCAGCCAAGATCCGGGGACAGACTATAATTCACCCCTCCACTTT,CASSQDPGTDYNSPLHF
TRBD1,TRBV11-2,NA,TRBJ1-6,TGTGCCAGCAGCTTAACCGGACAGGGTAGTTCACCCCTCCACTTT,CASSLTGQGSSPLHF
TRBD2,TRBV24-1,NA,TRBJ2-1,TGTGCCACCAGTGGTAGCGGGGGGGCGAATGAGCAGTTCTTC,CATSGSGGANEQFF
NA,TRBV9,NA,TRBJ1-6,TGTGCCAGCAGCTTCGGGACATCCTTCGGAGGTTCACCCCTCCACTTT,CASSFGTSFGGSPLHF
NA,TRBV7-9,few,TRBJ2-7,TGTGCCAGCAGCGCAGCCCCCGGCGACACACGCGAGCAGTACTTC,CASSAAPGDTREQYF
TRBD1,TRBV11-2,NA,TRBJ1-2,TGTGCCAGCAGCCTTCTCCGGACAGGGTATGGCTACACCTTC,CASSLLRTGYGYTF
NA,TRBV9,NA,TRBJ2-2,TGTGCCAGCAGCGTGGGGGGATCCGGGGAGCTGTTTTTT,CASSVGGSGELFF
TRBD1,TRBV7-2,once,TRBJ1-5,TGTGCCAGCAGAGGGGGCGCGGGTTGGAATCAGCCCCAGCATTTT,CASRGGAGWNQPQHF
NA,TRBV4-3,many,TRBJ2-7,TGCGCCAGCAGCCAAGAGGCGGAGGGCCACACGACGAGATACGAGCAGTACTTC,CASSQEAEGHTTRYEQYF
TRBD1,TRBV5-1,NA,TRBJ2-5,TGCGCCAGCACTAGGGGTGGACAGGACCAAGAGACCCAGTACTTC,CASTRGGQDQETQYF
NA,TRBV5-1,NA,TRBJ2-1,TGCGCCAGCAGCTTGGGACTAGTCTCCTACAATGAGCAGTTCTTC,CASSLGLVSYNEQFF
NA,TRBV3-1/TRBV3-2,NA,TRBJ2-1,TGTGCCAGCAGCCCCGGGACTCTAAGCTCCTACAATGAGCAGTTCTTC,CASSPGTLSSYNEQFF
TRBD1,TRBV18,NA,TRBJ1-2,TGTGCCAGCTCACCGAGGGGCACAGGGGATGGGGGCTACACCTTC,CASSPRGTGDGGYTF
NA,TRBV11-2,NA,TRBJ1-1,TGTGCCAGCAGCTTAGTGCGGGGCCGGGGGAACACTGAAGCTTTCTTT,CASSLVRGRGNTEAFF
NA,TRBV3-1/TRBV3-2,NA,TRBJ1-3,TGTGCCAGCAGTATATGGACAGCTACATTCTCTGGAAACACCATATATTTT,CASSIWTATFSGNTIYF